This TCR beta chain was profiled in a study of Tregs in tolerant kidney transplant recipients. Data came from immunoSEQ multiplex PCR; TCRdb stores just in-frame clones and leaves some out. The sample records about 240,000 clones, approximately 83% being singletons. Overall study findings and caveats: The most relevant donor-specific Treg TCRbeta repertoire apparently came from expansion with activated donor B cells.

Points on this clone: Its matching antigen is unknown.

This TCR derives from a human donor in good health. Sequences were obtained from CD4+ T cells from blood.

This chain's CDR3 is CATRGSGDTEAFF. In nucleotides, the CDR3 is TGCGCCACCAGGGGTTCAGGAGACACTGAAGCTTTCTTT. The chain combines TRBV5-1 with TRBJ1-1; a weak D match, TRBD1 (6 bases). Germline values: CDR1 SGHRS, CDR2 YFSETQ. CDR3 length: 13 residues. Deletions cut 9 bases from V and 3 bases from J, with 15 bases between. Variable domain in full (rest from reference TRBV5-1 and TRBJ1-1): KAGVTQTPRYLIKTRGQQVTLSCSPISGHRSVSWYQQTPGQGLQFLFEYFSETQRNKGNFPGRFSGRQFSNSRSEMNVSTLELGDSALYLCATRGSGDTEAFFGQGTRLTVV.